One and the same sample provided the 20 T cell receptor beta chains below, sequenced in a study of cytomegalovirus exposure and HLA in healthy donors. The PCR employed 60 Vbeta primers together with 13 Jbeta primers. Method: immunoSEQ multiplex PCR; TCRdb's copy keeps in-frame clones and lacks some. The sample shows approximately 150,000 clones, 60% to 80% of them seen only once. Input material: PBMCs. The receptor source for this set is a man aged 30 to 39 in good health and CMV-seropositive.

The V gene is TRBV6-1, the J gene TRBJ1-5; 7 bases line up with TRBD1. Per germline, CDR1 MNHNS and CDR2 SASEGT. The CDR3 totals 14 residues. V lost 8 bases to trimming and J lost 3 bases; unmatched junction nucleotides: 7. In nucleotides, the CDR3 is TGTGCCAGCCTAGACAGGGTAGACAATCAGCCCCAGCATTTT. This codes for CASLDRVDNQPQHF.

This sequence joins TRBV2 and TRBJ1-1, with 9 bases that match TRBD1. Germline trimming cut 6 bases from V and 5 bases from J; bases unmatched to any gene: 4. Germline loops: CDR1 SNHLY, CDR2 FYNNEI. The CDR3 covers 13 residues. CDR3: CASRGGTGTEAFF. The DNA for the CDR3 is TGTGCCAGCAGGGGGGGGACAGGGACTGAAGCTTTCTTT.

This clone came up once. One junction end does not reproduce the germline sequence, and a read error may be involved. As DNA, the CDR3 is TGTGCCAGCAGCATAGCGACTCTAAACGGGGAGACCCAGTACTTC. This translates into CASSIATLNGETQYF. The J gene is TRBJ2-5, the V gene TRBV7-2, with a possible D match to TRBD2 (5 bases). The CDR3 is made up of 15 amino acids. Germline-derived CDR1 and CDR2 are SGHTA and FQGNSA.

The CDR3 coding sequence is TGTGCCAGCAGTTCACCCGGGACAGGCCATAGCGAGCAGTACTTC. It is translated as CASSSPGTGHSEQYF. V is TRBV27 and J is TRBJ2-7; 8 nucleotides align to TRBD1. Germline trimming cut 4 bases from V and 6 bases from J; bases unmatched to any gene: 11. This CDR3 is 15 amino acids long. Germline CDR1 and CDR2: MNHEY and SMNVEV (reference sequence).

The chain links TRBV2 to TRBJ1-4; 7 nucleotides agree with TRBD1. CDR3 size: 15 residues. The trim removed 9 bases at V and 0 bases at J, leaving 7 bases unmatched. CDR1 is SNHLY, CDR2 FYNNEI, per germline. This chain's CDR3 is CASSITGATNEKLFF. CDR3 sequence (DNA): TGTGCCAGTTCAATCACAGGGGCAACTAATGAAAAACTGTTTTTT.

The rearrangement uses TRBV19 and TRBJ1-1, with TRBD1 matching 7 bases. The CDR3 is made up of 15 amino acids. CDR1 LNHDA and CDR2 SQIVND come from the germline V gene (reference sequence). After removal of 4 bases from V and 0 bases from J, the junction contained 5 bases not matched to a gene. The CDR3 DNA follows: TGTGCCAGTAGTAAGGGGGACAGTATGAACACTGAAGCTTTCTTT. Protein sequence: CASSKGDSMNTEAFF.

The genes are TRBV10-3 and TRBJ2-2, with D possibly being TRBD2 (6 bases). Trimming took 6 bases from V and 1 from J, leaving 12 bases between them. This CDR3 region has 15 residues. From germline, CDR1 is ENHRY and CDR2 SYGVKD. The CDR3 spells CAIRTGTQNTGELFF. The DNA for the CDR3 is TGTGCCATCAGAACCGGGACTCAGAACACCGGGGAGCTGTTTTTT.

The rearrangement uses TRBV5-1 and TRBJ2-7, with D possibly being TRBD2 (6 bases). Per the germline V gene, CDR1 is SGHRS and CDR2 is YFSETQ. The CDR3 runs to 15 residues. The germline V and J ends were trimmed by 3 bases and 1 base, with 14 bases remaining between them. The CDR3 region has the DNA TGCGCCAGCAGCTATGGTGGGGGGTATTCCTACGAGCAGTACTTC. Its protein is CASSYGGGYSYEQYF.

The V gene is TRBV7-2, the J gene TRBJ2-7, with unresolved D. Germline V gives CDR1 SGHTA, CDR2 FQGNSA. Between the trimmed V and J ends, which lost 5 bases and 3 bases, there was a span of 8 bases. The CDR3 totals 12 residues. CDR3 sequence reads: CASSAYSYEQYF. CDR3 bases: TGTGCCAGCAGCGCGTACAGCTACGAGCAGTACTTC.

This chain joins TRBV28 and TRBJ2-3; D not resolved. V was trimmed by 6 bases and J by 2 bases, leaving 18 bases between them. The CDR3 is made up of 16 amino acids. Looked up from germline, CDR1 is MDHEN and CDR2 is SYDVKM. CDR3 in amino acids: CASSPSDTRYTDTQYF. The CDR3 bases are TGTGCCAGCAGCCCCAGCGATACGAGATACACAGATACGCAGTATTTT.

The chain has TRBV6-5 and TRBJ1-6, with TRBD1 identical over 8 bases. Germline-derived CDR1 and CDR2 are MNHEY and SVGAGI. With V trimmed by 3 bases and J by 3 bases, 1 base remained unmatched. This CDR3 spans 15 amino acids. The CDR3 reads CASSYGQGYNSPLHF. CDR3 bases: TGTGCCAGCAGTTATGGACAGGGCTATAATTCACCCCTCCACTTT.

Here the CDR3 DNA reads TGTGCCACCAGCAACAGTAGAGATACGCAGTATTTT. This gives the protein CATSNSRDTQYF. This rearrangement joins TRBV15 to TRBJ2-3; D is uncertain. Germline assignment: CDR1 LNHNV and CDR2 YYDKDF (reference sequence). With 4 bases removed from V and 5 bases from J, the gap between germline ends came to 7 bases. The CDR3 loop spans 12 amino acids.

The J gene is TRBJ2-1, the V gene TRBV5-1, with 7 bases that match TRBD1. This CDR3 contains 13 residues. Germline values: CDR1 SGHRS, CDR2 YFSETQ. Germline trimming cut 4 bases from V and 4 bases from J; bases unmatched to any gene: 2. CDR3 sequence reads: CASSRGQYNEQFF. CDR3 coding DNA: TGCGCCAGCAGCCGGGGACAGTACAATGAGCAGTTCTTC.

The genes are TRBV28 and TRBJ2-7, with 8 bases matching TRBD2. J was trimmed by 1 base and V by 5 bases; bases with no gene match: 4. This CDR3 comprises 14 residues. Per germline, CDR1 MDHEN and CDR2 SYDVKM. This chain's CDR3 is CASSRGGGSYEQYF. CDR3 sequence (DNA): TGTGCCAGCAGTCGGGGGGGCGGTTCCTACGAGCAGTACTTC.

The chain joins TRBV11-1 to TRBJ2-7; a possible D gene is TRBD1 (6 bases). CDR3 length: 12 amino acids. The germline CDR1 and CDR2 sequences are SGHAT and FQDESV (reference sequence). The ends were cut back, 5 bases at V and 8 bases at J, with 13 bases in the middle. This CDR3 reads CASSPNRVKQYF. The DNA for the CDR3 is TGTGCCAGCAGCCCTAACAGGGTCAAGCAGTACTTC.

This rearrangement joins TRBV14 to TRBJ1-4; D possibly corresponds to TRBD1 (5 bases). Between the trimmed V and J ends, which lost 4 bases and 4 bases, there was a span of 7 bases. This CDR3 spans 13 amino acids. In germline, CDR1 is SGHDN, CDR2 FVKESK. CDR3 residues: CASSRGLNEKLFF. The CDR3, as DNA: TGTGCCAGCAGCCGGGGACTTAATGAAAAACTGTTTTTT.

The rearrangement uses TRBV28 and TRBJ1-3; possibly TRBD1 for D (6 bases). The CDR3 sequence is 14 residues long. The ends were cut back, 5 bases at V and 6 bases at J, with 14 bases in the middle. CDR1 and CDR2 (germline): MDHEN, SYDVKM. In DNA, the CDR3 is TGTGCCAGCAGTGGATCGGGACATGAAAACACCATATATTTT. Protein product: CASSGSGHENTIYF.

The chain employs TRBV9 and TRBJ2-1; 10 positions match TRBD2. V dropped 3 bases and J dropped 4; count of bases not matched to a gene: 7. CDR3 size: 16 residues. Germline V lookup: CDR1 SGDLS, CDR2 YYNGEE. The CDR3 reads CASSARGTSAYNEQFF. DNA of the CDR3: TGTGCCAGCAGCGCCCGCGGGACTAGCGCTTACAATGAGCAGTTCTTC.

This clone has just a few counts. J is TRBJ2-7 and V is TRBV9; weak D call: TRBD2 (6 bases). V was shortened by 0 bases and J by 5 bases, with 18 bases between the two germline ends. Germline V gives CDR1 SGDLS, CDR2 YYNGEE. CDR3 size: 16 residues. The CDR3 spells CASSVELDYPPDEQYF. For the CDR3, the DNA is TGTGCCAGCAGCGTAGAGTTGGACTACCCTCCGGACGAGCAGTACTTC.

This chain connects TRBV19 to TRBJ1-4; 11 bases fit TRBD1. With 8 bases clipped from V and 10 bases from J, the junction kept 12 bases outside the gene matches. This CDR3 spans 15 amino acids. CDR1 is LNHDA and CDR2 is SQIVND in the germline V gene (reference sequence). CDR3: CASSSDGQGAGKLFF. CDR3 nucleotides: TGTGCCAGTTCCTCGGACGGACAGGGGGCAGGAAAACTGTTTTTT.